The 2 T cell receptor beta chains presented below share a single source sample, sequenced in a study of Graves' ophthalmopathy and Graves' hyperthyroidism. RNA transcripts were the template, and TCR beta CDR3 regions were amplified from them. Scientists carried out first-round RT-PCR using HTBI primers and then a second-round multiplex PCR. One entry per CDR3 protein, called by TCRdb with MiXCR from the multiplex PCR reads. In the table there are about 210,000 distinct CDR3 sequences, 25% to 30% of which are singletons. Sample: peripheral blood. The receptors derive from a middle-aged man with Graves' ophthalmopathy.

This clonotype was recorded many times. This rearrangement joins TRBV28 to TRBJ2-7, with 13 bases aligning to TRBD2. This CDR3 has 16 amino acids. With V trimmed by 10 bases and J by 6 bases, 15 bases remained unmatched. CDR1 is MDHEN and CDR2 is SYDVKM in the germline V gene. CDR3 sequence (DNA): TGTGCCACCCTCTACCGGACTAGCGGGAGTTTGAGCGAGCAGTACTTC. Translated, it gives CATLYRTSGSLSEQYF. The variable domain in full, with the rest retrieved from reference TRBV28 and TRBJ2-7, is DVKVTQSSRYLVKRTGEKVFLECVQDMDHENMFWYRQDPGLGLRLIYFSYDVKMKEKGDIPEGYSVSREKKERFSLILESASTNQTSMYLCATLYRTSGSLSEQYFGPGTRLTVT.

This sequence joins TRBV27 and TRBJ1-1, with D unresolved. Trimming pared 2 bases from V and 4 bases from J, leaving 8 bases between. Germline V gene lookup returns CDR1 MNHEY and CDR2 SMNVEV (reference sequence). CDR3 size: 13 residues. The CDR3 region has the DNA TGTGCCAGCAGTTTAGAGAGAAGCACTGAAGCTTTCTTT. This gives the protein CASSLERSTEAFF.